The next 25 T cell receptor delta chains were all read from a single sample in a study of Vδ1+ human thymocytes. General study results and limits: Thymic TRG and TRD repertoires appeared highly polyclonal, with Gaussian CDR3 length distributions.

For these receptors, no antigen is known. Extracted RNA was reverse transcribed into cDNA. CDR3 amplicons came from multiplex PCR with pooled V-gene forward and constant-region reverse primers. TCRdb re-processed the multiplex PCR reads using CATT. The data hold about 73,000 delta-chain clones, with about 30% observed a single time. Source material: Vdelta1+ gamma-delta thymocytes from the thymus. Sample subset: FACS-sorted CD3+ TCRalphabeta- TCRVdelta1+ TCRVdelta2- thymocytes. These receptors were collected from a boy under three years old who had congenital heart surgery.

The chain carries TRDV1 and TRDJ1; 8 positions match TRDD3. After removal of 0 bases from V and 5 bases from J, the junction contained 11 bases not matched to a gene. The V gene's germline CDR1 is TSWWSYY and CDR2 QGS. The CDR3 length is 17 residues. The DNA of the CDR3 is TGTGCTCTTGGGGAACTTCCCGGACCGTACTGGGGGGATAAACTCATCTTT. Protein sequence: CALGELPGPYWGDKLIF.

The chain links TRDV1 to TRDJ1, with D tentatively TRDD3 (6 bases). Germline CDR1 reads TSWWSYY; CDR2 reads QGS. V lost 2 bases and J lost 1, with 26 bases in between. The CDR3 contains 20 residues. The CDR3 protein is CALGEDGHAGETRGTDKLIF. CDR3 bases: TGTGCTCTTGGGGAAGACGGGCATGCTGGGGAAACGCGGGGCACCGATAAACTCATCTTT.

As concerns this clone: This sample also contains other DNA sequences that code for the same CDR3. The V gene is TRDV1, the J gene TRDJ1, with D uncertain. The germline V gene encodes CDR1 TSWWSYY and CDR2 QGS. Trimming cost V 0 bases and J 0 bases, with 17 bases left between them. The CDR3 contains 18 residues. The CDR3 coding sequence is TGTGCTCTTGGGGAACTAACCACAGTCCAGCCCTACACCGATAAACTCATCTTT. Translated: CALGELTTVQPYTDKLIF.

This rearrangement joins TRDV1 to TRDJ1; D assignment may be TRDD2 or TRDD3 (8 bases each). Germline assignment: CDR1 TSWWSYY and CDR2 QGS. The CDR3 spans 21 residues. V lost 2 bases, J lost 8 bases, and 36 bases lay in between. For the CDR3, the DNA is TGTGCTCTTGGGGAAGCCCCCCCCTTCCTAGCCGGTACGGGGGATAAAGGGAAACTCATCTTT. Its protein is CALGEAPPFLAGTGDKGKLIF.

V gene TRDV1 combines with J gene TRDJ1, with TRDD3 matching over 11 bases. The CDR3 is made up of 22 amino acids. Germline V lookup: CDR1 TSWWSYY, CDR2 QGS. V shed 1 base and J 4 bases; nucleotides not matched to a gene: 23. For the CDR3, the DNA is TGTGCTCTTGGGGAACAGATTCGCCGATTCCGGCCTAGACTGGGGGATATCGATAAACTCATCTTT. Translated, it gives CALGEQIRRFRPRLGDIDKLIF.

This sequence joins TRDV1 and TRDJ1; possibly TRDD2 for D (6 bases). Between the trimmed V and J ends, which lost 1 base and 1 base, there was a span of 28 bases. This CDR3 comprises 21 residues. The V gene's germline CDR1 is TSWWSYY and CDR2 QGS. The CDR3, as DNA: TGTGCTCTTGGGGAACCGTTTGGCATCCTACAGGCTGGGCGTACCACCGATAAACTCATCTTT. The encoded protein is CALGEPFGILQAGRTTDKLIF.

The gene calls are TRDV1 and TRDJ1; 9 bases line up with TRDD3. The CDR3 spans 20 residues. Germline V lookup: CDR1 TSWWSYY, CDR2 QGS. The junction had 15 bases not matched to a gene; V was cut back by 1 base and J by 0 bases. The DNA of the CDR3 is TGTGCTCTTGGGGAACCTTCCTCTCGGTACTGGGGGACTTACACCGATAAACTCATCTTT. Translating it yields CALGEPSSRYWGTYTDKLIF.

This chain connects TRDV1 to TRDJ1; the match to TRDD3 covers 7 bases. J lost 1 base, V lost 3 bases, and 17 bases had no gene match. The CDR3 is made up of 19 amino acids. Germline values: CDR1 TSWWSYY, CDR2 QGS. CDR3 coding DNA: TGTGCTCTTGGGGACGCAGTCGGATGGGGGACCCCCCTCACCGATAAACTCATCTTT. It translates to CALGDAVGWGTPLTDKLIF.

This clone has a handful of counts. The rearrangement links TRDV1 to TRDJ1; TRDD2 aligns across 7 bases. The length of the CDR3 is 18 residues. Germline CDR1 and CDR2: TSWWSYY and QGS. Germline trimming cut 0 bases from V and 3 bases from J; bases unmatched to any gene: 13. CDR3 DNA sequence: TGTGCTCTTGGGGAACTGAACGAAGGCCTTCCTGGTGCCGATAAACTCATCTTT. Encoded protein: CALGELNEGLPGADKLIF.

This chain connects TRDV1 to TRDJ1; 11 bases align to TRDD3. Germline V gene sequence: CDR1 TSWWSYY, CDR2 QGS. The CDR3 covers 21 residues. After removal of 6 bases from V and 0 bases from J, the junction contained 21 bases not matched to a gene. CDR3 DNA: TGTGCTCTTGGTCGAGGGCCTTCCTTACATTGGGGGATACGCCACACCGATAAACTCATCTTT. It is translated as CALGRGPSLHWGIRHTDKLIF.

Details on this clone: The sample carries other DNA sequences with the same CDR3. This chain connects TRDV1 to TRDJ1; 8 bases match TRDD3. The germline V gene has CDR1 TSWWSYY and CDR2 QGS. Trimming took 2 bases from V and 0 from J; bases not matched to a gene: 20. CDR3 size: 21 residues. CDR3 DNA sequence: TGTGCTCTTGGGGAAGGACTTCGTCGTACTGGGGGGTTGTTGTACACCGATAAACTCATCTTT. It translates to CALGEGLRRTGGLLYTDKLIF.

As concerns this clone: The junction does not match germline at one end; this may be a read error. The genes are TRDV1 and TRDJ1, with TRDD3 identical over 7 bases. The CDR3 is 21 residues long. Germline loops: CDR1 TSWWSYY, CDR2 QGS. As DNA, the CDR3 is TGTGCCCTTGGGGAACATCGGCTGAGAGTGTACTGGGGCCGCAACACCGATAAACTCATCTTT. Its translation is CALGEHRLRVYWGRNTDKLIF.

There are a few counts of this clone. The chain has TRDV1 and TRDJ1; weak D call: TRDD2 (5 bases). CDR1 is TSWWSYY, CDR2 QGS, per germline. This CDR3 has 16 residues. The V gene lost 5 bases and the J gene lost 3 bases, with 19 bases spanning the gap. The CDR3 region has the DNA TGTGCTCTTGGGCCCCCTTCTAAGAAGGTCGCCGATAAACTCATCTTT. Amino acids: CALGPPSKKVADKLIF.

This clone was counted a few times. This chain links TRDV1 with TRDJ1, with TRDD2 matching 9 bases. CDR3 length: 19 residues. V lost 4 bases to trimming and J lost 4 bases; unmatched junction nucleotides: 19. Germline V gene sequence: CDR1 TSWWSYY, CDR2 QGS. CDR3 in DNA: TGTGCTCTTGGGGCCCCCTTCCTACACAAGTATTGGGGCTACGATAAACTCATCTTT. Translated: CALGAPFLHKYWGYDKLIF.

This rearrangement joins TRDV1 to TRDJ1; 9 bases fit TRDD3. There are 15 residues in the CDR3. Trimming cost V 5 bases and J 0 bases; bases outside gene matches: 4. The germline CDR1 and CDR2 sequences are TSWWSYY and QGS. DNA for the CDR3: TGTGCTCTTGGGTTCACTGGGGGACACACCGATAAACTCATCTTT. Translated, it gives CALGFTGGHTDKLIF.

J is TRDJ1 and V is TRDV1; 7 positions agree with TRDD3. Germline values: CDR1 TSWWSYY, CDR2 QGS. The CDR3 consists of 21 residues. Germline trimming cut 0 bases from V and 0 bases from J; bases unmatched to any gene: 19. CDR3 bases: TGTGCTCTTGGGGAACTTTCACCCCTGGGGATAGAGGCGTCGTACACCGATAAACTCATCTTT. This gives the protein CALGELSPLGIEASYTDKLIF.

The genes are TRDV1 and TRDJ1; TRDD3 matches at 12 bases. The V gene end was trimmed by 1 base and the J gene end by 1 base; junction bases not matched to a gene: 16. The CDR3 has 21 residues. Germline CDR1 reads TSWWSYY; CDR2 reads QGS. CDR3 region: CALGERLFPYWGIPPTDKLIF. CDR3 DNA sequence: TGTGCTCTTGGGGAACGGCTCTTTCCGTACTGGGGGATACCCCCCACCGATAAACTCATCTTT.

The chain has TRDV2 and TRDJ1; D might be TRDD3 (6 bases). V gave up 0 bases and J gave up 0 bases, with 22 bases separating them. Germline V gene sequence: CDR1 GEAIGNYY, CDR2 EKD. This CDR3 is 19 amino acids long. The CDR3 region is CACDTGGGGRREYTDKLIF. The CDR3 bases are TGTGCCTGTGACACCGGAGGAGGGGGACGACGGGAGTACACCGATAAACTCATCTTT.

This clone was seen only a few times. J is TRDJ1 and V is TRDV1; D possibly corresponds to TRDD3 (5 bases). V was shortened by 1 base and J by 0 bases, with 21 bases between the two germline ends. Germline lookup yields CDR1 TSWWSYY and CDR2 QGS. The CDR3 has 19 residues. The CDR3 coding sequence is TGTGCTCTTGGGGAACCCCCAAAGGAACTACGGGGGTACACCGATAAACTCATCTTT. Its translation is CALGEPPKELRGYTDKLIF.

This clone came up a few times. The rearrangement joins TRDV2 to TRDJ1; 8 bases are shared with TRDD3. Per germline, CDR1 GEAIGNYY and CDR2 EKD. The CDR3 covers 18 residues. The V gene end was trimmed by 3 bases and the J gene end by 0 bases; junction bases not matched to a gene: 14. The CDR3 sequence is CACDAFLYWGPYTDKLIF. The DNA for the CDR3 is TGTGCCTGTGACGCCTTTCTGTACTGGGGGCCGTACACCGATAAACTCATCTTT.

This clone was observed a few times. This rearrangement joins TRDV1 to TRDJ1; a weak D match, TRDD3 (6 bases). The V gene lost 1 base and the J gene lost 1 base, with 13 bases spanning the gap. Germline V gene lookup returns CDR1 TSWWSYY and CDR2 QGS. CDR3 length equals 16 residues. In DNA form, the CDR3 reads TGTGCTCTTGGGGAACAAGCCTGGGGTTCCACCGATAAACTCATCTTT. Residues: CALGEQAWGSTDKLIF.

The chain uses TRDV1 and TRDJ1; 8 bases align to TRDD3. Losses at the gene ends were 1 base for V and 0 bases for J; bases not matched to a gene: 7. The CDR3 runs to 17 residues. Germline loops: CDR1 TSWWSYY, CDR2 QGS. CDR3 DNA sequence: TGTGCTCTTGGGGAACGGCTGGGGGAATATCACACCGATAAACTCATCTTT. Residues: CALGERLGEYHTDKLIF.

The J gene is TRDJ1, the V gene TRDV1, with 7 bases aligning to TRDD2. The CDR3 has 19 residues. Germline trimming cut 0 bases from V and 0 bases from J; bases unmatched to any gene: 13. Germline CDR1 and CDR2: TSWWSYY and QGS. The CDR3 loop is CALGELFPPRLPYTDKLIF. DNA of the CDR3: TGTGCTCTTGGGGAACTCTTCCCTCCACGCCTTCCTTACACCGATAAACTCATCTTT.

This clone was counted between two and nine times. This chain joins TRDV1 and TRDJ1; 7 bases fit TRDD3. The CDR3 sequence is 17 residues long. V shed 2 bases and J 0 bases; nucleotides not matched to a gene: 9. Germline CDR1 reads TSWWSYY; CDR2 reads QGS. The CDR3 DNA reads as TGTGCTCTTGGGGAAGGGGCGGCTGGGGGGTACACCGATAAACTCATCTTT. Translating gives CALGEGAAGGYTDKLIF.

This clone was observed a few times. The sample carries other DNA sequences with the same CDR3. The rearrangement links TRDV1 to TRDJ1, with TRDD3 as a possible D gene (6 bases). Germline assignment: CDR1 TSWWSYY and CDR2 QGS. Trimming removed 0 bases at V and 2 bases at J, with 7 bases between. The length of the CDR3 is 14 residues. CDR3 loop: CALGELGETDKLIF. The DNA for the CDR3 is TGTGCTCTTGGGGAACTGGGGGAGACCGATAAACTCATCTTT.